Following are 20 T cell receptor beta chains from one sample sequenced in a study of OX40 agonist ivuxolimab in advanced cancers. Measured with immunoSEQ multiplex PCR; TCRdb has only the in-frame clones, and not every one. The sample lists roughly 80,000 clones; 87% were seen once. Here the sequenced sample was CD4+ or CD8+ T cells sorted from blood, taken in a trial of the OX40 agonist ivuxolimab. These receptors were obtained from an adult with an advanced solid tumor such as melanoma, head and neck, liver or kidney cancer.

V usage is TRBV27 and J usage is TRBJ2-7, with 8 nucleotides matching TRBD1. The CDR3 sequence is 14 residues long. From germline, CDR1 is MNHEY and CDR2 SMNVEV (reference sequence). V was pared by 6 bases and J by 7 bases, with 11 bases of the junction left unmatched. This CDR3 reads CASRPGQVIGEQYF. CDR3 DNA: TGTGCCAGCAGGCCGGGACAGGTTATTGGGGAGCAGTACTTC.

V usage is TRBV7-3 and J usage is TRBJ2-1, with TRBD2 matching over 7 bases. V gave up 7 bases and J gave up 5 bases; unmatched junction bases: 8. The CDR3 loop spans 14 amino acids. Looked up from germline, CDR1 is SGHTA and CDR2 is FQGTGA. The CDR3 reads CASTLKAGDNEQFF. For the CDR3, the DNA is TGTGCCAGCACCCTCAAGGCGGGGGACAATGAGCAGTTCTTC.

The gene calls are TRBV10-3 and TRBJ2-1; TRBD2 agrees at 8 bases. The CDR3 spans 12 residues. Germline CDR1 is ENHRY and CDR2 is SYGVKD. After removal of 7 bases from V and 8 bases from J, the junction contained 4 bases not matched to a gene. The CDR3 DNA sequence: TGTGCCATCAAGCGGGAGAATGATGAGCAGTTCTTC. This translates into CAIKRENDEQFF.

The chain combines TRBV2 with TRBJ1-4; 11 bases match TRBD1. The V segment lost 6 bases and the J segment 5 bases; nucleotides outside the gene matches: 2. Germline V gives CDR1 SNHLY, CDR2 FYNNEI. The CDR3 has 14 amino acids. CDR3 loop: CASRDRGLNEKLFF. The CDR3 DNA reads TGTGCCAGCAGGGACAGGGGGCTGAATGAAAAACTGTTTTTT.

The CDR3 DNA reads as TGTGCCAGTAGAACCACAGGAGGAGCTTTCTTT. Translating it yields CASRTTGGAFF. V gene TRBV19 combines with J gene TRBJ1-1; D might be TRBD1 (5 bases). This CDR3 region has 11 residues. V was trimmed by 6 bases and J by 10 bases, leaving 12 bases between them. The germline CDR1 and CDR2 sequences are LNHDA and SQIVND (reference sequence).

The count of this clone is one. The chain uses TRBV7-9 and TRBJ1-6; D is unresolved. CDR1 and CDR2 (germline): SEHNR, FQNEAQ (reference sequence). The ends were cut back, 4 bases at V and 0 bases at J, with 13 bases in the middle. This CDR3 contains 17 residues. The CDR3 reads CASSSRILSSYNSPLHF. The CDR3 DNA reads TGTGCCAGCAGCTCACGGATTTTGAGCTCCTATAATTCACCCCTCCACTTT.

The chain links TRBV27 to TRBJ2-2; 8 bases align to TRBD2. Trimming at V came to 5 bases and at J to 6 bases, leaving 8 bases not matched to a gene. The CDR3 is 15 residues long. Germline V gives CDR1 MNHEY, CDR2 SMNVEV (reference sequence). CDR3 loop: CASSPLQRESGELFF. CDR3 in DNA: TGTGCCAGCAGTCCCCTCCAGCGGGAGTCCGGGGAGCTGTTTTTT.

This chain joins TRBV12-2 and TRBJ2-7; the D call of TRBD2 is as the table states it, not checked on the DNA. TRBV12-2 is marked as a pseudogene. The CDR3 spans 17 residues. The CDR3 DNA reads TGTGCAAGTCGCTCCGATACTAGCGGGTACAAGGGCTACGAGCAGTACTTC. It translates to CASRSDTSGYKGYEQYF.

In its sample, this clone was seen a few times. The chain combines TRBV6-5 with TRBJ2-7; 8 bases agree with TRBD1. Per germline, CDR1 MNHEY and CDR2 SVGAGI. The CDR3 has 14 residues. Trimming cost V 6 bases and J 1 base; bases outside gene matches: 5. Here the CDR3 DNA reads TGTGCCAGCAGGCTGACAGGGGCTTCCTACGAGCAGTACTTC. Translated: CASRLTGASYEQYF.

This chain joins TRBV10-3 and TRBJ1-1; D might be TRBD1 (5 bases). V was pared by 4 bases and J by 6 bases, with 15 bases between. The CDR3 is 14 residues long. The germline CDR1 and CDR2 sequences are ENHRY and SYGVKD. The CDR3 nucleotides are TGTGCCATCAGTGGCTTCTCTCGGGGGGCTGAAGCTTTCTTT. Amino acid sequence: CAISGFSRGAEAFF.

Comments on this clone: Other DNA sequences within the sample encode an identical CDR3. The chain combines TRBV7-2 with TRBJ2-7; 7 bases are a match to TRBD1. From germline, CDR1 is SGHTA and CDR2 FQGNSA. This CDR3 region has 17 residues. The V segment lost 2 bases and the J segment 7 bases; nucleotides outside the gene matches: 17. The CDR3 nucleotides are TGTGCCAGCAGCTTAAGGGGGCGAGGGCTAGCCCTTACTGAGCAGTACTTC. Amino acids: CASSLRGRGLALTEQYF.

CDR3 sequence: CASSINAGRQETQYF. The DNA for the CDR3 is TGCGCCAGCAGCATAAACGCGGGTCGGCAAGAGACCCAGTACTTC. This chain uses TRBV5-1 with TRBJ2-5, with D possibly being TRBD2 (5 bases). V gave up 4 bases and J gave up 2 bases, with 15 bases separating them. The length of the CDR3 is 15 residues. CDR1 is SGHRS, CDR2 YFSETQ, per germline.

The V call is TRBV18, the J call TRBJ2-1, with D tentatively TRBD1 (6 bases). Germline-derived CDR1 and CDR2 are KGHSH and LQKENI. CDR3 size: 12 residues. With 4 bases removed from V and 8 bases from J, the gap between germline ends came to 9 bases. The CDR3 is CASSQRGYEQFF. The CDR3 DNA is TGTGCCAGCTCACAAAGGGGGTATGAGCAGTTCTTC.

This chain uses TRBV2 with TRBJ1-3; D is uncertain. Germline V gene sequence: CDR1 SNHLY, CDR2 FYNNEI. Deletions cut 0 bases from V and 3 bases from J, with 9 bases between. The CDR3 is 15 residues long. CDR3 nucleotide sequence: TGTGCCAGCAGTGAAGCACGGTCCTTTGGAAACACCATATATTTT. Amino acids: CASSEARSFGNTIYF. Full variable domain (rest looked up from reference TRBV2 and TRBJ1-3): EPEVTQTPSHQVTQMGQEVILRCVPISNHLYFYWYRQILGQKVEFLVSFYNNEISEKSEIFDDQFSVERPDGSNFTLKIRSTKLEDSAMYFCASSEARSFGNTIYFGEGSWLTVV.

This clone came up once. The J gene is TRBJ1-1, the V gene TRBV9, with 9 bases matching TRBD1. CDR3 length: 17 residues. With 4 bases clipped from V and 1 base from J, the junction kept 11 bases outside the gene matches. CDR1 and CDR2 (germline): SGDLS, YYNGEE. For the CDR3, the DNA is TGTGCCAGCAGCCCCACTCCCTCGGGACAGGGGAACACTGAAGCTTTCTTT. Translating gives CASSPTPSGQGNTEAFF. The entire variable domain, with the rest obtained from reference TRBV9 and TRBJ1-1, is as follows: DSGVTQTPKHLITATGQRVTLRCSPRSGDLSVYWYQQSLDQGLQFLIQYYNGEERAKGNILERFSAQQFPDLHSELNLSSLELGDSALYFCASSPTPSGQGNTEAFFGQGTRLTVV.

J is TRBJ2-7 and V is TRBV2; no definite D call. V was cut by 10 bases and J by 5 bases, with 18 bases left in between. Germline CDR1 is SNHLY and CDR2 is FYNNEI. The CDR3 consists of 13 residues. This CDR3 reads CATSTYGTDEQYF. The CDR3 DNA is TGTGCCACCTCGACCTACGGCACCGACGAGCAGTACTTC.

This rearrangement joins TRBV9 to TRBJ1-3, with D perhaps matching TRBD1 (5 bases). V was cut by 3 bases and J by 0 bases, with 10 bases left in between. CDR1 is SGDLS and CDR2 is YYNGEE in the germline V gene. CDR3 length equals 15 residues. The CDR3 nucleotides are TGTGCCAGCAGCGAGGGACCCCGCTCTGGAAACACCATATATTTT. It is translated as CASSEGPRSGNTIYF.

CDR3 protein: CASSFKSMAGHGPEAFF. The DNA for the CDR3 is TGTGCCAGCAGTTTTAAATCTATGGCAGGCCATGGCCCTGAAGCTTTCTTT. This chain links TRBV27 with TRBJ1-1, with D uncertain. V was pared by 3 bases and J by 6 bases, with 23 bases between. Germline values: CDR1 MNHEY, CDR2 SMNVEV (reference sequence). This CDR3 has 17 residues.

The rearrangement links TRBV25-1 to TRBJ2-1, with 8 bases aligning to TRBD1. Per germline, CDR1 MGHDK and CDR2 SYGVNS. CDR3 length: 14 amino acids. Trimming took 11 bases from V and 6 from J; bases not matched to a gene: 12. CDR3 amino acids: CAVDTGTGVNEQFF. The CDR3 DNA reads as TGTGCCGTAGACACCGGGACAGGAGTCAATGAGCAGTTCTTC.

This clone has only one observation. The chain links TRBV10-3 to TRBJ2-2, with 12 bases lining up with TRBD2. The V and J ends lost 11 bases and 0 bases, in that order; junction bases with no gene match: 7. The length of the CDR3 is 16 residues. Germline CDR1 ENHRY, CDR2 SYGVKD. The CDR3: CASTGLAGPNTGELFF. The CDR3 bases are TGTGCCTCAACGGGACTAGCGGGCCCGAACACCGGGGAGCTGTTTTTT.